These 9 T cell receptor beta chains came from one sample sequenced in a study of cytomegalovirus exposure and HLA in healthy donors listed by TCRdb under 2017. Library preparation employed the immunoSEQ multiplex PCR assay. For the multiplex PCR, a mixture combining 60 forward primers for TCR Vbeta segments and 13 reverse primers for TCR Jbeta segments was used. In TCRdb, the immuneACCESS table is reduced to in-frame sequences with V and J assigned. These tables do not hold every clone; where another copy was compared, an unresolved V gene accounts for under half, and the others remain unexplained. Across this sample there are about 110,000 clones, with 76% seen only once. Roughly 12% of the sample is in the top ten clones. Sequenced: PBMCs. Receptors were obtained from a young man in good health and CMV-seropositive.

The chain combines TRBV28 with TRBJ2-1; tentatively, D is TRBD1 (5 bases). Germline loops: CDR1 MDHEN, CDR2 SYDVKM. Trimming took 1 base from V and 6 from J, leaving 13 bases between them. This CDR3 has 15 amino acids. The chain's CDR3 is CASSLSLSGLNEQFF. The CDR3 coding sequence is TGTGCCAGCAGTTTATCTCTTTCAGGGCTCAATGAGCAGTTCTTC.

The chain uses TRBV2 and TRBJ2-2; TRBD1 agrees at 8 bases. The J segment lost 6 bases and the V segment lost 2 bases, leaving 2 bases of the junction unmatched. Germline V lookup: CDR1 SNHLY, CDR2 FYNNEI. This CDR3 is built from 14 residues. The CDR3 DNA sequence: TGTGCCAGCAGTGAACAGGGGGCGCCCGGGGAGCTGTTTTTT. It is translated as CASSEQGAPGELFF.

The V and J genes are TRBV10-3 and TRBJ2-7, with D uncertain. The CDR3 runs 12 residues. Trimming left V 4 bases short and J 0 bases short, with 4 bases between. Germline loops: CDR1 ENHRY, CDR2 SYGVKD. CDR3 coding DNA: TGTGCCATCAGTGGCAGCTCCTACGAGCAGTACTTC. The encoded protein is CAISGSSYEQYF.

This sequence joins TRBV6-6 and TRBJ2-5, with 13 bases matching TRBD2. Looked up from germline, CDR1 is MNHNY and CDR2 is SVGAGI (reference sequence). The CDR3 is made up of 16 amino acids. J was trimmed by 2 bases and V by 5 bases; bases with no gene match: 5. CDR3 sequence: CASSKTSGGLQETQYF. The CDR3 DNA is TGTGCCAGCAGTAAGACTAGCGGGGGGCTACAAGAGACCCAGTACTTC.

The chain joins TRBV7-2 to TRBJ2-7, with D perhaps matching TRBD1 (6 bases). Looked up from germline, CDR1 is SGHTA and CDR2 is FQGNSA. V lost 5 bases and J lost 3, with 17 bases in between. CDR3 length: 15 residues. CDR3 in DNA: TGTGCCAGCAGCCCTTACAGGGAGCCCGGCTACGAGCAGTACTTC. Encoded protein: CASSPYREPGYEQYF.

V is TRBV4-1 and J is TRBJ1-2, with a weak D call TRBD1 (6 bases). V lost 1 base to trimming and J lost 1 base, with 10 bases between them. Looked up from germline, CDR1 is MGHRA and CDR2 is YSYEKL. There are 15 residues in the CDR3. The CDR3 protein is CASSQVDRLNYGYTF. The CDR3 coding sequence is TGCGCCAGCAGCCAAGTTGACAGGCTTAACTATGGCTACACCTTC.

V is TRBV27 and J is TRBJ2-7; 15 nucleotides align to TRBD2. The CDR3 spans 18 residues. V lost 2 bases, J lost 2 bases, and 7 bases stayed unmatched. From germline, CDR1 is MNHEY and CDR2 SMNVEV (reference sequence). The CDR3 nucleotides read TGTGCCAGCAGTTTAGGGACTAGCGGGGGGTTCCTTCCCTACGAGCAGTACTTC. This translates into CASSLGTSGGFLPYEQYF.

The CDR3 nucleotides are TGCAGCTCGGGGACGGGGGATCTCAATGAGCAGTTCTTC. It codes for CSSGTGDLNEQFF. The chain has TRBV29-1 and TRBJ2-1, with D perhaps TRBD2 (6 bases). CDR3 length equals 13 residues. V was trimmed by 8 bases and J by 6 bases, leaving 17 bases between them. The germline CDR1 and CDR2 sequences are SQVTM and ANQGSEA.

This clone showed up just a few times. CDR3 in amino acids: CASSLDRGRVNNEQFF. The CDR3 region has the DNA TGTGCCAGCAGCTTGGATAGAGGCAGGGTGAACAATGAGCAGTTCTTC. The chain carries TRBV5-4 and TRBJ2-1; a weak D match, TRBD1 (5 bases). The CDR3 covers 16 residues. V was clipped by 0 bases and J by 5 bases, with 15 bases between them. CDR1 and CDR2 from the germline V gene are SGHNT and YYREEE (reference sequence). Complete variable domain (other parts from reference TRBV5-4 and TRBJ2-1): ETGVTQSPTHLIKTRGQQVTLRCSSQSGHNTVSWYQQALGQGPQFIFQYYREEENGRGNFPPRFSGLQFPNYSSELNVNALELDDSALYLCASSLDRGRVNNEQFFGPGTRLTVL.